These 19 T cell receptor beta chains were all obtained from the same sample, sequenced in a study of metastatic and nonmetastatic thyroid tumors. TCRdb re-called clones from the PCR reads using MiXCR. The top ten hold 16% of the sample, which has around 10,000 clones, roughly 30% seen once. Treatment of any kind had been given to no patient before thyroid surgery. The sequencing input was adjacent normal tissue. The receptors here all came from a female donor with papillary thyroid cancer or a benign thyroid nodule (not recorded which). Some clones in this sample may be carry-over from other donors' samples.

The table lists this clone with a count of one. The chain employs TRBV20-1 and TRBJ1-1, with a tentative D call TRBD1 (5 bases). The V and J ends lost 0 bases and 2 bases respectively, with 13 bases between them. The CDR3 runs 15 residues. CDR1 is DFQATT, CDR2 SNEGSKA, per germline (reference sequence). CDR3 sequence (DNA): TGCAGTGCTAGAGATCAGGGAGGTGCCAACACTGAAGCTTTCTTT. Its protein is CSARDQGGANTEAFF.

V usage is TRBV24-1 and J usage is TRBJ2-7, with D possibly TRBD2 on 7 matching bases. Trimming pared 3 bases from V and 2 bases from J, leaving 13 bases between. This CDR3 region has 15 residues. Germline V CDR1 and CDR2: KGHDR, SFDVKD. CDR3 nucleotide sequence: TGTGCCACCAGTGATACGCGGGGGCCCCCCTACGAGCAGTACTTC. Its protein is CATSDTRGPPYEQYF.

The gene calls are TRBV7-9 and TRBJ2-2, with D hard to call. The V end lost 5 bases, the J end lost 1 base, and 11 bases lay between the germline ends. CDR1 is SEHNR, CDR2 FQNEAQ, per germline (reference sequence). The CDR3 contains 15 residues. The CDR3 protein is CASSGALQNTGELFF. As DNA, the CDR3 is TGTGCCAGCAGCGGAGCACTCCAGAACACCGGGGAGCTGTTTTTT.

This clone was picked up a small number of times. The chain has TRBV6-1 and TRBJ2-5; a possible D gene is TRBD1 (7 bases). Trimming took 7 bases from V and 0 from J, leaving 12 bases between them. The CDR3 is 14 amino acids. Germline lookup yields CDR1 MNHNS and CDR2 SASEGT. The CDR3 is CASKPGGYQETQYF. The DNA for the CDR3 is TGTGCCAGCAAGCCAGGGGGGTACCAAGAGACCCAGTACTTC.

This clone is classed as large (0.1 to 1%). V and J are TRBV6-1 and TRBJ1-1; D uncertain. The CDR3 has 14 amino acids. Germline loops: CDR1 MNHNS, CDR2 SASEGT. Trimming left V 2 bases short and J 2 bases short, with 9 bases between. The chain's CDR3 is CASSEQWHNTEAFF. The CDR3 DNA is TGTGCCAGCAGTGAACAATGGCACAACACTGAAGCTTTCTTT.

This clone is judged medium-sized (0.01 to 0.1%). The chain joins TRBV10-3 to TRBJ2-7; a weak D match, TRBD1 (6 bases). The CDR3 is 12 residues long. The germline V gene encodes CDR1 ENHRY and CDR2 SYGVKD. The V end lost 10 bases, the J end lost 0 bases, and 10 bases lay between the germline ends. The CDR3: CATTGFSYEQYF. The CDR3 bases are TGTGCCACGACAGGCTTCTCCTACGAGCAGTACTTC.

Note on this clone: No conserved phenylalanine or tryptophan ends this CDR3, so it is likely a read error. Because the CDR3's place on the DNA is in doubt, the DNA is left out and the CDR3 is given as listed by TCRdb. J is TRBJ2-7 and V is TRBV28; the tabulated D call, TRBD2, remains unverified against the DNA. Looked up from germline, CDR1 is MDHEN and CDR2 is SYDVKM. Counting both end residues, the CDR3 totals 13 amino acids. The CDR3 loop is CASSRYGGTPPVH.

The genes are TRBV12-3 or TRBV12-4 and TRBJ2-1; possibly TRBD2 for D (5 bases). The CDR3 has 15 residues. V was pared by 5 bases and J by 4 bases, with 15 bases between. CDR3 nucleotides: TGTGCCAGCAGTCTGATTAGCGCGTGGTACAATGAGCAGTTCTTC. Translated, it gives CASSLISAWYNEQFF.

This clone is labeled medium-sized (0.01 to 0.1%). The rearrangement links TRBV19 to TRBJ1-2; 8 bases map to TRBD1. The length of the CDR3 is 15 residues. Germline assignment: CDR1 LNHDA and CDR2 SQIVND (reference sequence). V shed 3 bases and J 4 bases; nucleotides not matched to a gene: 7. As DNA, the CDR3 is TGTGCCAGTAGTATCTCAGGGGGCAACCTCTATGGCTACACCTTC. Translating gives CASSISGGNLYGYTF.

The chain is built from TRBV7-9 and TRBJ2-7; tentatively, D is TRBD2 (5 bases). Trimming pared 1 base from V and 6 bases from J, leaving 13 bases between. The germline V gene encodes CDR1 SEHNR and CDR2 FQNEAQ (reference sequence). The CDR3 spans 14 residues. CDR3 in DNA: TGTGCCAGCAGCTTAGGGCTAGCCCCTGGCGAGCAGTACTTC. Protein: CASSLGLAPGEQYF.

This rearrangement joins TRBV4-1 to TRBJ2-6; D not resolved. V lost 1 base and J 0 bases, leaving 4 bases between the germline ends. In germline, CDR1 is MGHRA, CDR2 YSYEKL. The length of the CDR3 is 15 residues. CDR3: CASSQGHSGANVLTF. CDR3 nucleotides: TGCGCCAGCAGCCAAGGACACTCTGGGGCCAACGTCCTGACTTTC.

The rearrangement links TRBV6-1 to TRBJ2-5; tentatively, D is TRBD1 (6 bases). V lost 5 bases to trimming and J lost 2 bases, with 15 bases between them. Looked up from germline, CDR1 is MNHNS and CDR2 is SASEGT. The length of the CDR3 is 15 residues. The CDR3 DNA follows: TGTGCCAGCAGTCCGCTTGGGGGCCCTCAAGAGACCCAGTACTTC. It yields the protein CASSPLGGPQETQYF.

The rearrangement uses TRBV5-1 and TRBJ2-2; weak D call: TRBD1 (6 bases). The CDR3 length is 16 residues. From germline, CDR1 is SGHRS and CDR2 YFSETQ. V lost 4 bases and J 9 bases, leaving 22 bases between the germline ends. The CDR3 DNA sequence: TGCGCCAGCAGCAAGGACCTGGGGGCGTGGATCTGGGAGCTGTTTTTT. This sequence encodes CASSKDLGAWIWELFF.

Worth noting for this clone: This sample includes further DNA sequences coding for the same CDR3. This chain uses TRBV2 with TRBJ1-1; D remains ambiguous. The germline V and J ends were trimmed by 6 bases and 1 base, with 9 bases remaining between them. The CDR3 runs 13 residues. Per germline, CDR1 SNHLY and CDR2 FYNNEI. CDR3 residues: CASSGRGNTEAFF. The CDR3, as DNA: TGTGCCAGCAGCGGGCGCGGGAACACTGAAGCTTTCTTT.

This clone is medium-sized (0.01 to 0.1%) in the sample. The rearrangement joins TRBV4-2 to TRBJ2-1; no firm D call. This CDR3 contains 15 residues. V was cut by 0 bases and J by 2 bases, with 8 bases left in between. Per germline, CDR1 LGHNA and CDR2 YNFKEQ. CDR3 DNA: TGTGCCAGCAGCCAAGATCAGGCACCCTACAATGAGCAGTTCTTC. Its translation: CASSQDQAPYNEQFF.

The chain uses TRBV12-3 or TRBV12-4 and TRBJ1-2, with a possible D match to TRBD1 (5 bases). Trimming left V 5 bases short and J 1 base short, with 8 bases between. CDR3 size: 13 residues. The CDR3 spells CASSETDNYGYTF. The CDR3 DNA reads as TGTGCCAGCAGTGAGACAGATAACTATGGCTACACCTTC.

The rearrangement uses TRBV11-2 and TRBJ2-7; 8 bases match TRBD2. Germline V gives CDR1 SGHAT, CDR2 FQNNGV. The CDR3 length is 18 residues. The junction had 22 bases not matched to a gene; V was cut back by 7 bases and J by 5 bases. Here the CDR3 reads CASILWWRRSGSFNEQYF. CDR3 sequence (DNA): TGTGCCAGCATCCTATGGTGGAGGAGGAGCGGGAGTTTCAACGAGCAGTACTTC.

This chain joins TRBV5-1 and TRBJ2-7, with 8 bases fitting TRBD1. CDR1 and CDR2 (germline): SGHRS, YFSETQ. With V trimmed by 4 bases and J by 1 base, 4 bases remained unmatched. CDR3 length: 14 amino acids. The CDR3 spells CASSPWDRSYEQYF. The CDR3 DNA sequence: TGCGCCAGCAGCCCCTGGGACAGGTCCTACGAGCAGTACTTC.

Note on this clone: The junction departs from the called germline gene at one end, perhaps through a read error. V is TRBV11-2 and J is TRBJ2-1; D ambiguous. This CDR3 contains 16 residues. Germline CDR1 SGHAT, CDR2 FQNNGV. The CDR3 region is CAGSARLGGSYNEQFF. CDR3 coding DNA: TGTGCCGGCAGCGCGCGACTTGGCGGCTCCTACAATGAGCAGTTCTTC.